This entry lists 24 T cell receptor beta chains sequenced from one sample in a study of T-cell reconstitution after alpha-beta-depleted transplantation in children. Library preparation (for TCRbeta) was performed with unique molecular identifiers. TCRdb reprocessed the PCR reads with MiXCR, giving one entry per CDR3 protein. This table holds over 200,000 distinct CDR3 sequences, roughly 15% found once. Source: PBMCs, mostly from graft donor cells, taken 360 days after TCRalphabeta/CD19-depleted stem cell transplant. The source of these receptors is a male patient aged 2 to 10 who had a stem cell transplant for acute lymphoblastic leukemia, so the T cells may come from the graft donor.

This clonotype was picked up a small number of times. In nucleotides, the CDR3 is TGTGCCAGCAGCGCTACTAGCACAGATACGCAGTATTTT. Translation gives CASSATSTDTQYF. J is TRBJ2-3 and V is TRBV9; D unresolved. V shed 3 bases and J shed 0 bases, with 5 bases lying between them. The CDR3 covers 13 residues. Germline lookup yields CDR1 SGDLS and CDR2 YYNGEE.

Written as DNA, the CDR3 is TGTGCCAGCAGTGTAAGGGATATTAAGCCCCAGCATTTT. Protein product: CASSVRDIKPQHF. The chain couples TRBV2 to TRBJ1-5; D uncertain. Per germline, CDR1 SNHLY and CDR2 FYNNEI. This CDR3 has 13 residues. Trimming cost V 4 bases and J 8 bases, with 12 bases left between them.

The rearrangement joins TRBV5-1 to TRBJ2-1; unclear D gene. The germline V and J ends were trimmed by 0 bases and 1 base, with 8 bases remaining between them. The germline CDR1 and CDR2 sequences are SGHRS and YFSETQ. CDR3 length: 15 residues. This CDR3 reads CASSLVHTSYNEQFF. The CDR3 nucleotides are TGCGCCAGCAGCTTGGTCCATACTTCCTACAATGAGCAGTTCTTC.

This clonotype appeared a few times. The rearrangement joins TRBV4-2 to TRBJ1-3, with D maybe TRBD1 (6 bases). CDR1 and CDR2 from the germline V gene are LGHNA and YNFKEQ. CDR3 length equals 17 residues. V lost 4 bases and J lost 0, with 16 bases in between. The CDR3 spells CASSPLEPTGSGNTIYF. The DNA for the CDR3 is TGTGCCAGCAGCCCGTTGGAACCGACAGGCTCTGGAAACACCATATATTTT.

This clonotype showed up just once. CDR3 region: CSGSDFWGEQYF. CDR3 sequence (DNA): TGCAGCGGATCAGATTTCTGGGGGGAGCAGTACTTC. The chain couples TRBV29-1 to TRBJ2-7; TRBD1 or TRBD2 may be the D gene (5 bases each). The CDR3 contains 12 residues. Germline V CDR1 and CDR2: SQVTM, ANQGSEA. V was shortened by 7 bases and J by 7 bases, with 17 bases between the two germline ends.

This clonotype came up a few times. V usage is TRBV29-1 and J usage is TRBJ1-1; possible D gene TRBD1, 5 bases. This CDR3 region has 13 residues. Germline V gives CDR1 SQVTM, CDR2 ANQGSEA. Trimming removed 0 bases from V and 5 bases from J, with 10 bases in between. DNA for the CDR3: TGCAGCGTTGAAGAGCGACAGAAAACTGAAGCTTTCTTT. The encoded protein is CSVEERQKTEAFF. Variable domain in full (rest from reference TRBV29-1 and TRBJ1-1): SAVISQKPSRDICQRGTSLTIQCQVDSQVTMMFWYRQQPGQSLTLIATANQGSEATYESGFVIDKFPISRPNLTFSTLTVSNMSPEDSSIYLCSVEERQKTEAFFGQGTRLTVV.

This clonotype was seen more than once but under ten times. The rearrangement links TRBV5-8 to TRBJ2-1; D is unclear. The germline gives CDR1 SGHTS, CDR2 YDEGEE. Trimming stripped 3 bases from V and 7 bases from J, with 14 bases between. The CDR3 has 14 amino acids. The chain's CDR3 is CASSSWRRENEQFF. As DNA, the CDR3 is TGTGCCAGCAGCTCTTGGCGACGAGAAAATGAGCAGTTCTTC.

The rearrangement joins TRBV12-3 or TRBV12-4 to TRBJ1-2, with D possibly matching TRBD1 (6 bases). The CDR3 has 13 amino acids. With 3 bases removed from V and 5 bases from J, the gap between germline ends came to 10 bases. This chain's CDR3 is CASSFIQGYGYTF. Written as DNA, the CDR3 is TGTGCCAGCAGTTTCATTCAGGGGTATGGCTACACCTTC.

The chain employs TRBV7-2 and TRBJ2-1; perhaps TRBD1 as D (8 bases). Germline V gene lookup returns CDR1 SGHTA and CDR2 FQGNSA. This CDR3 spans 16 amino acids. V shed 0 bases and J shed 9 bases, with 18 bases lying between them. CDR3 residues: CASSLALGTGGSEQFF. The CDR3 nucleotides are TGTGCCAGCAGCTTAGCGCTAGGGACAGGCGGGAGTGAGCAGTTCTTC.

This clonotype was seen once. V is TRBV29-1 and J is TRBJ2-3; 7 positions match TRBD2. CDR1 and CDR2 (germline): SQVTM, ANQGSEA. The CDR3 totals 14 residues. J gave up 2 bases and V 5 bases, and 7 bases lay outside the gene matches. The CDR3, as DNA: TGCAGCGTTTCCCCAGCGGGGACCACAGATACGCAGTATTTT. Protein product: CSVSPAGTTDTQYF.

This chain uses TRBV4-3 with TRBJ2-7; 7 nucleotides agree with TRBD1. CDR3 size: 19 residues. V was clipped by 0 bases and J by 3 bases; unmatched bases: 17. Per the germline V gene, CDR1 is LGHNA and CDR2 is YSLEER. The CDR3 spells CASSQDPDRQGANRYEQYF. The CDR3 DNA reads TGCGCCAGCAGCCAAGATCCGGACAGGCAAGGGGCCAATCGCTACGAGCAGTACTTC.

The chain combines TRBV7-9 with TRBJ1-4, with 9 nucleotides matching TRBD1. This CDR3 region has 14 residues. The V gene end was trimmed by 4 bases and the J gene end by 8 bases; junction bases not matched to a gene: 5. In germline, CDR1 is SEHNR, CDR2 FQNEAQ (reference sequence). CDR3 region: CASSYWTGEEKLFF. The CDR3 nucleotides are TGTGCCAGCAGCTATTGGACAGGGGAAGAAAAACTGTTTTTT.

This clonotype has a handful of counts. The chain carries TRBV29-1 and TRBJ2-1; 8 bases are shared with TRBD2. The germline CDR1 and CDR2 sequences are SQVTM and ANQGSEA. The J segment lost 8 bases and the V segment lost 2 bases, leaving 17 bases of the junction unmatched. The length of the CDR3 is 17 residues. CDR3 DNA: TGCAGCGTTGAAAAGACCGCGGTAGCGGGGAAGCACGATGAGCAGTTCTTC. It specifies CSVEKTAVAGKHDEQFF.

The chain uses TRBV12-3 or TRBV12-4 and TRBJ2-1; 8 nucleotides line up with TRBD2. V was pared by 3 bases and J by 0 bases, with 10 bases of the junction left unmatched. CDR3 length equals 18 residues. The CDR3: CASSFSSGVAHSYNEQFF. The CDR3 nucleotides are TGTGCCAGCAGTTTTAGTAGCGGGGTTGCCCACTCCTACAATGAGCAGTTCTTC.

This rearrangement joins TRBV6-2 or TRBV6-3 to TRBJ1-1; 7 bases agree with TRBD1. The ends lost 4 bases at V and 8 bases at J; junction bases unmatched: 13. The CDR3 consists of 15 residues. CDR1 is MNHEY, CDR2 SVGEGT, per germline. The CDR3 nucleotides read TGTGCCAGCAGTTGGACGGACAGGTCAACAGGCGAAGCTTTCTTT. It is translated as CASSWTDRSTGEAFF.

This clonotype appeared a few times. The chain carries TRBV30 and TRBJ2-5, with a tentative D call TRBD2 (6 bases). Per the germline V gene, CDR1 is GTSNPN and CDR2 is SVGIG (reference sequence). The germline V and J ends were trimmed by 0 bases and 7 bases, with 15 bases remaining between them. The CDR3 spans 14 residues. DNA for the CDR3: TGTGCCTGGAGTGTGTTGGAGGGGTCGGGGACCCAGTACTTC. Translating gives CAWSVLEGSGTQYF.

The rearrangement uses TRBV12-3 or TRBV12-4 and TRBJ1-5; D might be TRBD1 (5 bases). Trimming took 7 bases from V and 5 from J, leaving 15 bases between them. CDR3 length equals 14 residues. The CDR3 loop is CASTLFRGDQPQHF. DNA for the CDR3: TGTGCCAGCACCCTCTTTCGGGGCGATCAGCCCCAGCATTTT.

The chain couples TRBV20-1 to TRBJ1-1; tentative D call: TRBD1 (5 bases). The CDR3 extends over 13 amino acids. The V end lost 3 bases, the J end lost 4 bases, and 12 bases lay between the germline ends. The germline V gene encodes CDR1 DFQATT and CDR2 SNEGSKA (reference sequence). In DNA, the CDR3 is TGCAGTGCTAGCGGGGGAGCGGGCACTGAAGCTTTCTTT. Translated: CSASGGAGTEAFF.

This clonotype was found a few times. This rearrangement joins TRBV7-2 to TRBJ2-1; TRBD2 might be the D (6 bases). CDR1 is SGHTA, CDR2 FQGNSA, per germline. This CDR3 region has 15 residues. The V end lost 5 bases, the J end lost 0 bases, and 11 bases lay between the germline ends. The DNA of the CDR3 is TGTGCCAGCAGCCCGGAGGGGTTCTCCTACAATGAGCAGTTCTTC. Amino acids: CASSPEGFSYNEQFF. Full variable domain (missing parts from reference TRBV7-2 and TRBJ2-1): GAGVSQSPSNKVTEKGKDVELRCDPISGHTALYWYRQSLGQGLEFLIYFQGNSAPDKSGLPSDRFSAERTGGSVSTLTIQRTQQEDSAVYLCASSPEGFSYNEQFFGPGTRLTVL.

The chain combines TRBV20-1 with TRBJ2-7, with 11 bases matching TRBD1. Germline values: CDR1 DFQATT, CDR2 SNEGSKA (reference sequence). The CDR3 covers 14 residues. After removal of 8 bases from V and 2 bases from J, the junction contained 8 bases not matched to a gene. The CDR3 sequence: CSFEPGQGAYEQYF. The CDR3 nucleotides read TGCAGTTTCGAACCGGGACAGGGGGCCTACGAGCAGTACTTC.

This clonotype was detected only a few times. The chain links TRBV6-2 or TRBV6-3 to TRBJ2-2, with a tentative D call TRBD1 (6 bases). V was cut by 2 bases and J by 4 bases, with 11 bases left in between. The CDR3 totals 15 residues. Germline CDR1 is MNHEY and CDR2 is SVGEGT. The DNA for the CDR3 is TGTGCCAGCAGTTACCGGCAGGGGATCACCGGGGAGCTGTTTTTT. Translated: CASSYRQGITGELFF.

The rearrangement uses TRBV18 and TRBJ2-3; weak D call: TRBD1 (6 bases). Germline lookup yields CDR1 KGHSH and CDR2 LQKENI. V was pared by 0 bases and J by 6 bases, with 13 bases between. The CDR3 loop spans 15 amino acids. CDR3 DNA: TGTGCCAGCTCACCACCTACAGGGCTGTGGGATACGCAGTATTTT. Protein sequence: CASSPPTGLWDTQYF.

Only one count was recorded for this clonotype. The rearrangement links TRBV7-8 to TRBJ2-6; a weak D match, TRBD2 (5 bases). The V gene lost 5 bases and the J gene lost 1 base, with 21 bases spanning the gap. Germline V gives CDR1 SGHVS, CDR2 FQNEAQ. This CDR3 is built from 19 residues. The chain's CDR3 is CASSPTTVAGRSGANVLTF. In DNA form, the CDR3 reads TGTGCCAGCAGCCCTACGACGGTTGCGGGCCGATCTGGGGCCAACGTCCTGACTTTC.

This clonotype was detected a few times. The chain recombines TRBV20-1 with TRBJ2-5; D gene uncertain. CDR1 is DFQATT, CDR2 SNEGSKA, per germline (reference sequence). CDR3 size: 12 residues. V lost 6 bases and J 5 bases, leaving 13 bases between the germline ends. The CDR3 nucleotides read TGCAGTGCCCCCGGGTCTGTGGAGACCCAGTACTTC. Its translation: CSAPGSVETQYF.